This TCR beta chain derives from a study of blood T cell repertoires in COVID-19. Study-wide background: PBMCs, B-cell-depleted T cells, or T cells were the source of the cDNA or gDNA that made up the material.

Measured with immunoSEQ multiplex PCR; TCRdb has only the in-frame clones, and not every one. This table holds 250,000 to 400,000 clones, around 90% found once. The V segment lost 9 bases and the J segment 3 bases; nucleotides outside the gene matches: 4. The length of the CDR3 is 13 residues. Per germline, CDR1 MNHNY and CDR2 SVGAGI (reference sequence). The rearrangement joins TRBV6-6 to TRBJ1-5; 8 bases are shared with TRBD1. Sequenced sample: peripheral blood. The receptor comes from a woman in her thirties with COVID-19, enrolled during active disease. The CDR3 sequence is CASQGAPNQPQHF. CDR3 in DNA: TGTGCCAGTCAGGGGGCCCCCAATCAGCCCCAGCATTTT.